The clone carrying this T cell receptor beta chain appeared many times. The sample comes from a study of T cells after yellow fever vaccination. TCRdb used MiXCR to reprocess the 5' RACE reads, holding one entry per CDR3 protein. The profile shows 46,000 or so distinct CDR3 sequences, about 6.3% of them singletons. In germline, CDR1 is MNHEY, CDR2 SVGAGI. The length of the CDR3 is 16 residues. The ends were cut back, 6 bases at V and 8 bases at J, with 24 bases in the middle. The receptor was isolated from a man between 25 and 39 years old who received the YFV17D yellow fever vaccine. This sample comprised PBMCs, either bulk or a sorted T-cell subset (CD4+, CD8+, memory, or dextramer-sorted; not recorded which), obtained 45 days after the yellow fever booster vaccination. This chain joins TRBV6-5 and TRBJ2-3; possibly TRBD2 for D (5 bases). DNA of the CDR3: TGTGCCAGCAGCCGCAGGCAAGTGGGAGTTCCCTCTACGCAGTATTTT. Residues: CASSRRQVGVPSTQYF.